These 27 T cell receptor beta chains originate from one sample sequenced in a study of shared clonotypes between healthy human individuals. Sequencing was performed with immunoSEQ multiplex PCR; in TCRdb, only in-frame clones are kept and a portion is missing. The sample records hundreds of thousands of clones, nearly 95% being singletons. CD45RO-negative, CCR7-selected cells formed the naive CD8 fraction, which excluded terminally differentiated effector memory CD45RA+ cells. Sample: naive CD8+ T cells sorted from blood. All receptors come from a man aged 25 to 40 in good health.

V is TRBV7-8 and J is TRBJ2-2; no firm D call. The CDR3 is made up of 11 amino acids. The V end lost 3 bases, the J end lost 7 bases, and 3 bases lay between the germline ends. Germline V gene lookup returns CDR1 SGHVS and CDR2 FQNEAQ. The CDR3 region has the DNA TGTGCCAGCAGCTTGGACGGGGAGCTGTTTTTT. Encoded protein: CASSLDGELFF.

The genes are TRBV7-2 and TRBJ2-2, with 9 bases fitting TRBD2. The CDR3 runs 15 residues. V shed 5 bases, J shed 3 bases, and the junction held 4 bases outside the gene matches. The germline CDR1 and CDR2 sequences are SGHTA and FQGNSA. The CDR3 protein is CASSPRTSDTGELFF. In DNA, the CDR3 is TGTGCCAGCAGCCCCCGGACTAGCGACACCGGGGAGCTGTTTTTT.

The chain is built from TRBV5-4 and TRBJ2-3, with D perhaps TRBD2 (7 bases). The V gene lost 4 bases and the J gene lost 0 bases, with 24 bases spanning the gap. The germline V gene has CDR1 SGHNT and CDR2 YYREEE (reference sequence). The CDR3 has 19 amino acids. CDR3 sequence reads: CASSRRGGIARTSTDTQYF. The CDR3 DNA reads TGTGCCAGCAGCCGGAGGGGGGGGATAGCCAGAACTAGCACAGATACGCAGTATTTT.

The chain joins TRBV6-5 to TRBJ1-5; D is unclear. Trimming pared 4 bases from V and 6 bases from J, leaving 7 bases between. The CDR3 loop spans 12 amino acids. In germline, CDR1 is MNHEY, CDR2 SVGAGI. This CDR3 reads CASSSMGQPQHF. The CDR3 DNA is TGTGCCAGCAGTTCAATGGGTCAGCCCCAGCATTTT.

This CDR3 is CASSLKQGNTEAFF. CDR3 DNA sequence: TGTGCCAGCAGTTTAAAGCAGGGGAACACTGAAGCTTTCTTT. The rearrangement links TRBV27 to TRBJ1-1; D perhaps matches TRBD1 (5 bases). Between the trimmed V and J ends, which lost 2 bases and 1 base, there was a span of 8 bases. Germline values: CDR1 MNHEY, CDR2 SMNVEV (reference sequence). The CDR3 has 14 residues.

The chain carries TRBV7-9 and TRBJ2-3; TRBD2 matches 11 bases. The CDR3 extends over 16 amino acids. Germline V lookup: CDR1 SEHNR, CDR2 FQNEAQ (reference sequence). The J segment lost 6 bases and the V segment lost 7 bases, leaving 12 bases of the junction unmatched. The CDR3 coding sequence is TGTGCCAGCACCCCGGGGCTAGCGGGAGGATTGGATACGCAGTATTTT. Amino acids: CASTPGLAGGLDTQYF.

The CDR3 spells CASSIDRVSFYNEQFF. DNA for the CDR3: TGTGCCAGCAGCATTGACAGGGTCTCATTCTACAATGAGCAGTTCTTC. The gene calls are TRBV11-2 and TRBJ2-1; TRBD1 aligns across 7 bases. Germline loops: CDR1 SGHAT, CDR2 FQNNGV. V dropped 5 bases and J dropped 3; count of bases not matched to a gene: 10. There are 16 residues in the CDR3.

The chain carries TRBV27 and TRBJ2-1, with 7 bases fitting TRBD2. After removal of 2 bases from V and 8 bases from J, the junction contained 3 bases not matched to a gene. CDR1 is MNHEY, CDR2 SMNVEV, per germline (reference sequence). CDR3 length: 13 amino acids. The CDR3 bases are TGTGCCAGCAGTTTAGGGGGGGTCGATGAGCAGTTCTTC. This sequence encodes CASSLGGVDEQFF.

The genes are TRBV5-5 and TRBJ2-1; D is undetermined. V was clipped by 3 bases and J by 6 bases, with 4 bases between them. Germline-derived CDR1 and CDR2 are SGHKS and YYEKEE (reference sequence). The CDR3 extends over 11 amino acids. As DNA, the CDR3 is TGTGCCAGCAGCTCACTCAATGAGCAGTTCTTC. Amino acid sequence: CASSSLNEQFF.

The chain links TRBV5-8 to TRBJ2-7; 11 nucleotides line up with TRBD2. The CDR3 spans 14 residues. Germline V lookup: CDR1 SGHTS, CDR2 YDEGEE. The junction had 2 bases not matched to a gene; V was cut back by 4 bases and J by 2 bases. The CDR3 here is CASSPGLAAYEQYF. Written as DNA, the CDR3 is TGTGCCAGCAGCCCGGGACTAGCGGCCTACGAGCAGTACTTC.

This clone occurred once. The J gene is TRBJ1-6, the V gene TRBV27; D is unclear. Germline V gene sequence: CDR1 MNHEY, CDR2 SMNVEV (reference sequence). This CDR3 contains 15 residues. Trimming shortened V by 5 bases and J by 3 bases, and 11 bases separated the two germline ends. CDR3 protein: CASSRPANYNSPLHF. CDR3 sequence (DNA): TGTGCCAGCAGTCGTCCGGCCAACTATAATTCACCCCTCCACTTT.

V is TRBV4-1 and J is TRBJ2-5, with 12 bases aligning to TRBD1. V gave up 3 bases and J gave up 2 bases; unmatched junction bases: 7. Germline loops: CDR1 MGHRA, CDR2 YSYEKL. CDR3 size: 17 residues. This chain's CDR3 is CASSQRGQGADQETQYF. As DNA, the CDR3 is TGCGCCAGCAGCCAGCGGGGACAGGGGGCTGATCAAGAGACCCAGTACTTC.

With respect to this clone: Other DNA sequences in the same sample also yield this CDR3. This sequence joins TRBV27 and TRBJ2-7; D is unclear. Germline V gene data show CDR1 as MNHEY and CDR2 as SMNVEV (reference sequence). V shed 10 bases and J shed 3 bases, with 10 bases lying between them. This CDR3 is built from 11 residues. Written as DNA, the CDR3 is TGTGCCATTGGACGGAGCTACGAGCAGTACTTC. It is translated as CAIGRSYEQYF.

To note about this clone: This sequence may be a read error, since a much larger clone differs from it by one base. Other DNA sequences within the sample encode an identical CDR3. The rearrangement uses TRBV7-9 and TRBJ2-7; D is unclear. The V end was cut by 2 bases, the J end by 2 bases, with 4 bases between. The CDR3 loop spans 12 amino acids. The germline V gene has CDR1 SEHNR and CDR2 FQNEAQ (reference sequence). CDR3 sequence: CASSLSPYEQYF. The DNA of the CDR3 is TGTGCCAGCAGCTTAAGTCCCTACGAGCAGTACTTC.

The J gene is TRBJ2-7, the V gene TRBV7-9; D gene ambiguous. Germline assignment: CDR1 SEHNR and CDR2 FQNEAQ (reference sequence). With 7 bases removed from V and 7 bases from J, the gap between germline ends came to 11 bases. The CDR3 runs 11 residues. CDR3 in DNA: TGTGCCAGCACCACGGCGCGGGAGCAGTACTTC. Encoded protein: CASTTAREQYF.

V is TRBV4-1 and J is TRBJ2-1, with a tentative D call TRBD2 (7 bases). CDR1 and CDR2 (germline): MGHRA, YSYEKL. V was cut by 2 bases and J by 6 bases, with 20 bases left in between. The CDR3 is 17 amino acids. CDR3 residues: CASSQPPGGQGTNEQFF. Written as DNA, the CDR3 is TGCGCCAGCAGCCAACCCCCCGGGGGGCAGGGGACCAATGAGCAGTTCTTC.

This clone appeared once. This sequence joins TRBV29-1 and TRBJ2-7, with D uncertain. The V and J ends lost 5 bases and 2 bases respectively, with 10 bases between them. Germline assignment: CDR1 SQVTM and CDR2 ANQGSEA. The length of the CDR3 is 12 residues. The CDR3 DNA follows: TGCAGCGTTTACCAGGACGCCTACGAGCAGTACTTC. Translation: CSVYQDAYEQYF.

The chain uses TRBV2 and TRBJ1-2; no clear D gene. Germline V gives CDR1 SNHLY, CDR2 FYNNEI. The CDR3 has 13 residues. With 4 bases removed from V and 3 bases from J, the gap between germline ends came to 9 bases. CDR3 sequence (DNA): TGTGCCAGCAGTGGAAGGCGGGACTATGGCTACACCTTC. It specifies CASSGRRDYGYTF.

This clone was counted between two and nine times. The chain combines TRBV7-9 with TRBJ2-2; the match to TRBD2 covers 8 bases. Looked up from germline, CDR1 is SEHNR and CDR2 is FQNEAQ (reference sequence). Trimming cost V 7 bases and J 8 bases; bases outside gene matches: 15. CDR3 length: 16 amino acids. Here the CDR3 DNA reads TGTGCCAGCACCCCGACCGGGACTAGAGGTGAAGGGGAGCTGTTTTTT. The encoded protein is CASTPTGTRGEGELFF.

The CDR3 coding sequence is TGCAGCGTTAATTTAGCGGGCGGCTCCTACAATGAGCAGTTCTTC. It translates to CSVNLAGGSYNEQFF. The rearrangement links TRBV29-1 to TRBJ2-1; 7 nucleotides align to TRBD2. Germline CDR1 SQVTM, CDR2 ANQGSEA. V shed 5 bases, J shed 0 bases, and the junction held 7 bases outside the gene matches. The CDR3 is 15 residues long.

The rearrangement uses TRBV10-3 and TRBJ2-1; weak D call: TRBD1 (6 bases). CDR1 is ENHRY and CDR2 is SYGVKD in the germline V gene. CDR3 length equals 13 residues. Trimming pared 3 bases from V and 12 bases from J, leaving 15 bases between. CDR3 region: CAISDPRQVGQFF. The CDR3 nucleotides read TGTGCCATCAGTGACCCTCGACAGGTAGGGCAGTTCTTC.

This clone was detected only once. The genes are TRBV4-2 and TRBJ2-2; 12 nucleotides agree with TRBD2. CDR1 is LGHNA and CDR2 is YNFKEQ in the germline V gene. This CDR3 region has 20 residues. Unmatched junction bases numbered 16, after V lost 4 bases and J lost 4 bases. The CDR3 nucleotides are TGTGCCAGCAGCCTGACTCCGGGACTAGCGGGCTCCAAGGGCACCGGGGAGCTGTTTTTT. This translates into CASSLTPGLAGSKGTGELFF.

This chain uses TRBV9 with TRBJ2-2; 10 nucleotides line up with TRBD1. The J segment lost 6 bases and the V segment lost 0 bases, leaving 8 bases of the junction unmatched. Germline loops: CDR1 SGDLS, CDR2 YYNGEE. CDR3 length equals 17 residues. The CDR3 region is CASSVGLGTGESGELFF. The CDR3 bases are TGTGCCAGCAGCGTAGGCCTGGGGACAGGGGAGTCCGGGGAGCTGTTTTTT.

The CDR3 loop reads CSVEQGQYSTDTQYF. Here the CDR3 DNA reads TGCAGCGTTGAACAGGGACAGTATAGCACAGATACGCAGTATTTT. This chain uses TRBV29-1 with TRBJ2-3; 7 bases are a match to TRBD1. Germline trimming cut 2 bases from V and 0 bases from J; bases unmatched to any gene: 5. The CDR3 covers 15 residues. CDR1 is SQVTM, CDR2 ANQGSEA, per germline.

As DNA, the CDR3 is TGTGCCAGCAGTATTGTGCGGGGGGTCGGGAACAATGAGCAGTTCTTC. Translating it yields CASSIVRGVGNNEQFF. The chain links TRBV2 to TRBJ2-1; 8 bases are shared with TRBD2. Germline V CDR1 and CDR2: SNHLY, FYNNEI. The CDR3 runs 16 residues. Trimming at V came to 5 bases and at J to 5 bases, leaving 11 bases not matched to a gene. Together with reference TRBV2 and TRBJ2-1, the CDR3 gives the full variable domain: EPEVTQTPSHQVTQMGQEVILRCVPISNHLYFYWYRQILGQKVEFLVSFYNNEISEKSEIFDDQFSVERPDGSNFTLKIRSTKLEDSAMYFCASSIVRGVGNNEQFFGPGTRLTVL.

This chain uses TRBV6-6 with TRBJ2-3, with D unresolved. CDR1 MNHNY and CDR2 SVGAGI come from the germline V gene (reference sequence). This CDR3 contains 15 residues. Trimming pared 2 bases from V and 2 bases from J, leaving 11 bases between. DNA of the CDR3: TGTGCCAGCAGTTACCCCTCCGCGTCCACAGATACGCAGTATTTT. Amino acids: CASSYPSASTDTQYF.

This clone was detected a few times. The J gene is TRBJ2-1, the V gene TRBV30; D is unresolved. Germline V CDR1 and CDR2: GTSNPN, SVGIG (reference sequence). Trimming took 2 bases from V and 7 from J, leaving 6 bases between them. The CDR3 contains 11 residues. The CDR3 here is CAWSSGNEQFF. In nucleotides, the CDR3 is TGTGCCTGGAGTAGTGGGAATGAGCAGTTCTTC.